This T cell receptor (beta chain) was recorded in a study of memory CD4+ T cells and cytomegalovirus serostatus (dated by TCRdb to the late 2010s). With respect to the entire study: The cohort comprised around 35 healthy Belgian adults, 9 CMV seropositive and some 25 CMV seronegative. To replicate a published TCR-based CMV serostatus classifier, the researchers sequenced the CD4+ memory TCRbeta repertoires of a Belgian cohort whose cytomegalovirus serostatus was known. What the research found in general, with its limitations: For CMV serostatus prediction, a median bootstrapped AUC of roughly 0.94 was reached with the original framework, and a median bootstrapped AUC of roughly 0.92 was reached with a US-trained random forest. The results were interpreted as suggesting that the CMV-associated TCR signature is largely present in the CD4+ memory repertoire. Of roughly 170 previously reported CMV-associated TCRbeta sequences, 60 to 85 appeared in the CD4+ memory repertoires, each in one to five individuals. Only CD4+CD45RO+ memory cells were sequenced, unlike the original study, which covered naive and memory CD4+ and CD8+ populations. A median bootstrapped AUC of roughly 0.95 with a 95% CI of 0.76-1.00 was achieved on the Belgian cohort by the original-framework classifier.

Genomic DNA was extracted from sorted cells with the Quick-DNA Microprep Kit. Amplification of TCRbeta DNA was done with the immunoSEQ hsTCRbeta kit, following the protocol from the manufacturer. An Illumina MiSeq instrument was used to sequence the TCRbeta libraries. On the authors' methods: Following removal of out-of-frame sequences, some 2 million distinct TCRbeta sequences were retained, with an average of around 70,000 per individual. Each individual was scored according to the count of 150 to 200 previously reported CMV-associated TCRbeta sequences and the total productive distinct TCRbeta count. A beta-binomial model was reimplemented in Python, and scikit-learn random forests with default parameters were trained on US cohort data. Classifier performance on the Belgian cohort was summarized as median AUC with percentile confidence intervals over 10,000 bootstrap iterations. The table comes from immuneACCESS by way of TCRdb, which keeps in-frame sequences with V and J called. Part of the clones is missing from these tables; in studies checked, under half for an unresolved V gene and the rest for unknown reasons. V, J and clone size derive from that table, while D and trimming were established from the DNA sequence. The sample profile shows over 40,000 clones; about 79% of them were found once. The leading ten clones occupy roughly 0.6% of the sample.

CDR1 and CDR2, looked up from the germline V gene (reference sequence), are SEHNR and FQNEAQ. CDR3 length: 16 amino acids, cysteine to phenylalanine. This entry keeps only the CDR3 DNA: 48 bases, framed from base 1. Trimming at the junction amounts to 5 bases on V and 4 bases on J, and the germline ends lie 20 bases apart. A FACSAria II was used to sort memory CD4+ T cells, defined as single viable CD3+CD4+CD8-CD45RO+ cells. CMV serostatus was determined with a Roche Elecsys assay detecting serum IgG against CMV pp150, pp28, p38 and p52. After thawing, total CD4+ T cells were enriched by positive selection with CD4 magnetic microbeads. The samples came from a separate study whose specific focus was interrogating the CD4+ T cell memory repertoire. Peripheral blood mononuclear cells were isolated and cryopreserved according to standard operating procedures, and serum was stored at -80 degrees C. CD3-PerCP (BW264/56), CD4-APC (RPA-T4), CD45RO-PE (UCHT1) and CD8-Pacific Orange (3B5) antibodies were used for staining, and non-viable cells were excluded with Sytox blue.

On this clone itself: Its antigen target is currently unknown. Nothing much larger sits one base from this clone, and base qualities are not available.

What was sequenced was memory CD4+ T cells from blood. Recombination joined TRBV7-9 with TRBJ1-1; the D segment cannot be called with confidence. The receptor comes from an adult in good health and CMV-seronegative. The CDR3 reads CASSPKRRIVGTEAFF. The nucleotides are TGTGCCAGCAGCCCGAAACGGAGGATAGTAGGCACTGAAGCTTTCTTT.